Listed below are T cell receptor beta chains from one sample, sequenced in a study of blood T cell repertoires in COVID-19. Only in-frame clones appear in the TCRdb table, and some are missing; sequencing was by immunoSEQ multiplex PCR. Here the sample spans around 130,000 clones, approximately 87% being singletons. The sequencing sample was made of peripheral blood. These receptors were taken from a man in his fifties or sixties with acute or convalescent COVID-19. CDR3s include the opening cysteine and the closing phenylalanine or tryptophan. Fields, in order: clone size, J gene, D gene, CDR3 length, V gene, CDR3 DNA, CDR3 protein. A D gene is named only where the DNA matches it firmly. Where a row states a size, it is once, few, many or the class of an expanded clone; other rows omit it.

>-|TRBJ2-2|-|15|TRBV7-6
TGTGCCAGCAGCCAAGGGACTCAAAACACCGGGGAGCTGTTTTTT
CASSQGTQNTGELFF
>-|TRBJ2-5|TRBD2|15|TRBV11-1
TGTGCCAGCAGTTTGGGACTAGGGGGGTCAGAGACCCAGTACTTC
CASSLGLGGSETQYF
>-|TRBJ2-7|-|13|TRBV28
TGTGCCAGCAAGCCCGACAGAGACTACGAGCAGTACTTC
CASKPDRDYEQYF
>-|TRBJ2-3|-|15|TRBV23-1
TGCGCCAGCAGTCAACTGCGGACTAGCACAGATACGCAGTATTTT
CASSQLRTSTDTQYF
>-|TRBJ2-5|TRBD2|14|TRBV6-6
TGTGCCAGCAGTTACGCACTAGCGGCTGGGCGCCAGTACTTC
CASSYALAAGRQYF
>few|TRBJ2-2|TRBD2|18|TRBV4-2
TGTGCCAGCAGCCAAGATTTCGGGACTAGCGGTTACACCGGGGAGCTGTTTTTT
CASSQDFGTSGYTGELFF
>-|TRBJ2-3|-|15|TRBV11-2
TGTGCCAGCAGCTTAGCGGACAGAGTCACCGGAACGCAGTATTTT
CASSLADRVTGTQYF
>-|TRBJ2-7|-|13|TRBV24-1
TGTGCCACCAGTGATTTAAGGGGAAACGAGCAGTACTTC
CATSDLRGNEQYF
>few|TRBJ2-1|-|15|TRBV19
TGTGCCAGTAGTATAGACCCGGCTAGCTCCTATGAGCAGTTCTTC
CASSIDPASSYEQFF
>-|TRBJ2-3|-|13|TRBV15
TGTGCCACCAGCAGGAAAGCGGGAGATACGCAGTATTTT
CATSRKAGDTQYF
>once|TRBJ2-3|-|15|TRBV7-9
TGTGCCAGCAGCCCGCGGCCCGCGGGAAGTGATACGCAGTATTTT
CASSPRPAGSDTQYF
>-|TRBJ2-5|TRBD1|14|TRBV10-3
TGTGCTACGACCCGGGACAGGGGTCGAGAGACCCAGTACTTC
CATTRDRGRETQYF
>-|TRBJ1-2|TRBD1|20|TRBV28
TGTGCCAGCAGTCCGTCACCCCCCGGGACAGGGGGATTTGCTAACTATGGCTACACCTTC
CASSPSPPGTGGFANYGYTF
>-|TRBJ2-1|TRBD2|15|TRBV5-1
TGCGCCAGCAGCTTGACTAGCGGCTTCTACAATGAGCAGTTCTTC
CASSLTSGFYNEQFF
>-|TRBJ2-1|TRBD2|13|TRBV10-2
TGCGCCAGCAGGGGGACTAGCGGGTCTGAGCAGTTCTTC
CASRGTSGSEQFF
>-|TRBJ1-1|-|13|TRBV7-9
TGTGCCAGCAGCTCTATCACGAACACTGAAGCTTTCTTT
CASSSITNTEAFF